A selection of T cell receptor beta chains follows, all from one sample in a study of blood T cell repertoires in COVID-19. Assay used: immunoSEQ multiplex PCR; TCRdb lists only in-frame clones, some missing. The table records 250,000 to 400,000 clones, under 90% of them present only once. The specimen sequenced was peripheral blood. The source of these receptors is a woman aged 25 to 39 with COVID-19, enrolled during active disease. The CDR3 runs from the conserved cysteine through the conserved F or W. A D gene is named only where the DNA matches it firmly. Only some rows state a clone size, as once, few, many or a class for expanded clones.

D: -; J: TRBJ1-6; V: TRBV30; size: -; CDR3: CAWSGGPTGPLHF; DNA: TGTGCCTGGAGTGGAGGCCCTACGGGGCCCCTCCACTTT
D: TRBD1; J: TRBJ2-6; V: TRBV9; size: -; CDR3: CASSARTGGSSGANVLTF; DNA: TGTGCCAGCAGCGCTCGGACAGGGGGAAGCTCTGGGGCCAACGTCCTGACTTTC
D: -; J: TRBJ1-1; V: TRBV19; size: -; CDR3: CASSDFGQLMNTEAFF; DNA: TGTGCCAGTAGCGACTTTGGACAGCTCATGAACACTGAAGCTTTCTTT
D: TRBD2; J: TRBJ2-2; V: TRBV27; size: -; CDR3: CASSLLAGAGTGELFF; DNA: TGTGCCAGCAGTTTACTAGCGGGAGCCGGGACCGGGGAGCTGTTTTTT
D: -; J: TRBJ1-4; V: TRBV28; size: -; CDR3: CASSFIGTGDEKLFF; DNA: TGTGCCAGCAGTTTTATCGGGACGGGGGATGAAAAACTGTTTTTT
D: -; J: TRBJ1-2; V: TRBV19; size: -; CDR3: CASSIGGQVYGYTF; DNA: TGTGCCAGTAGTATAGGCGGACAAGTCTATGGCTACACCTTC
D: -; J: TRBJ1-4; V: TRBV7-9; size: -; CDR3: CASSLAGAPNEKLFF; DNA: TGTGCCAGCAGCTTAGCGGGGGCTCCAAATGAAAAACTGTTTTTT
D: -; J: TRBJ2-5; V: TRBV7-2; size: -; CDR3: CASSPMYQETQYF; DNA: TGTGCCAGCAGCCCCATGTACCAAGAGACCCAGTACTTC
D: -; J: TRBJ1-1; V: TRBV10-3; size: -; CDR3: CAISEWGGDTEAFF; DNA: TGTGCCATCAGTGAGTGGGGAGGGGACACTGAAGCTTTCTTT
D: TRBD1; J: TRBJ1-5; V: TRBV6-5; size: -; CDR3: CASSRTGADQPQHF; DNA: TGTGCCAGCAGCCGGACAGGGGCCGACCAGCCCCAGCATTTT
D: TRBD1; J: TRBJ2-1; V: TRBV24-1; size: -; CDR3: CATSDSNRGASEQFF; DNA: TGTGCCACCAGTGATTCCAACAGGGGTGCGAGTGAGCAGTTCTTC
D: TRBD1; J: TRBJ1-1; V: TRBV5-1; size: -; CDR3: CASSSTGTEAFF; DNA: TGCGCCAGCAGCTCGACAGGGACTGAAGCTTTCTTT
D: TRBD2; J: TRBJ2-1; V: TRBV5-1; size: -; CDR3: CASSLTSASNEQFF; DNA: TGCGCCAGCAGCTTGACTAGCGCCTCCAATGAGCAGTTCTTC
D: TRBD1; J: TRBJ2-3; V: TRBV13; size: few; CDR3: CASSTPTGGTDTQYF; DNA: TGTGCCAGCAGCACTCCGACAGGGGGCACAGATACGCAGTATTTT
D: TRBD1; J: TRBJ1-4; V: TRBV27; size: -; CDR3: CASSFKGQGFEKLFF; DNA: TGTGCCAGCAGTTTTAAGGGACAGGGGTTTGAAAAACTGTTTTTT
D: TRBD2; J: TRBJ2-2; V: TRBV3-1/TRBV3-2; size: -; CDR3: CASSRGLAGGPGELFF; DNA: TGTGCCAGCAGCCGCGGACTAGCGGGAGGCCCCGGGGAGCTGTTTTTT
D: -; J: TRBJ1-6; V: TRBV5-6; size: -; CDR3: CASSFGSQANSPLHF; DNA: TGTGCCAGCAGCTTCGGGTCCCAAGCCAATTCACCCCTCCACTTT
D: -; J: TRBJ1-1; V: TRBV9; size: -; CDR3: CASSVLPGGWTEAFF; DNA: TGTGCCAGCAGCGTCCTCCCAGGAGGGTGGACTGAAGCTTTCTTT
D: TRBD1; J: TRBJ2-1; V: TRBV19; size: -; CDR3: CASQPGQGTSFEQFF; DNA: TGTGCCAGTCAACCGGGACAGGGGACCTCCTTTGAGCAGTTCTTC
D: TRBD1; J: TRBJ1-1; V: TRBV5-1; size: -; CDR3: CASSETGGTEAFF; DNA: TGCGCCAGCAGCGAGACAGGGGGCACTGAAGCTTTCTTT
D: -; J: TRBJ2-2; V: TRBV19; size: -; CDR3: CASKAQASTGELFF; DNA: TGTGCCAGTAAGGCCCAGGCAAGCACCGGGGAGCTGTTTTTT
D: -; J: TRBJ1-5; V: TRBV9; size: once; CDR3: CASSPHQSDQPQHF; DNA: TGTGCCAGCAGCCCTCACCAGTCAGATCAGCCCCAGCATTTT
D: TRBD1; J: TRBJ1-6; V: TRBV30; size: -; CDR3: CAWSRAGGVFSPLHF; DNA: TGTGCCTGGAGTCGGGCAGGGGGCGTTTTTTCACCCCTCCACTTT
D: TRBD1; J: TRBJ1-5; V: TRBV18; size: -; CDR3: CASSGQGNQPQHF; DNA: TGTGCCAGCTCCGGACAGGGCAATCAGCCCCAGCATTTT
D: -; J: TRBJ2-5; V: TRBV19; size: -; CDR3: CASSIQALETQYF; DNA: TGTGCCAGTAGTATACAAGCTCTGGAGACCCAGTACTTC
D: TRBD1; J: TRBJ1-2; V: TRBV30; size: -; CDR3: CAWSVGGQGVSGYTF; DNA: TGTGCCTGGAGCGTCGGGGGACAGGGGGTCAGTGGCTACACCTTC
D: -; J: TRBJ1-2; V: TRBV6-5; size: -; CDR3: CASRPPNVAYGYTF; DNA: TGTGCCAGCAGACCCCCCAACGTAGCCTATGGCTACACCTTC
D: -; J: TRBJ1-5; V: TRBV27; size: once; CDR3: CASKTGYNQPQHF; DNA: TGTGCCAGCAAAACAGGGTACAATCAGCCCCAGCATTTT
D: -; J: TRBJ1-6; V: TRBV14; size: -; CDR3: CASSQVTGIGNSPLHF; DNA: TGTGCCAGCAGCCAAGTCACGGGAATTGGTAATTCACCCCTCCACTTT
D: -; J: TRBJ1-5; V: TRBV25-1; size: -; CDR3: CASSEGQAGQPQHF; DNA: TGTGCCAGCAGTGAAGGGCAGGCGGGACAGCCCCAGCATTTT
D: -; J: TRBJ1-1; V: TRBV5-6; size: -; CDR3: CASSIGQGRTEAFF; DNA: TGTGCCAGCAGTATCGGCCAGGGGCGGACTGAAGCTTTCTTT
D: TRBD1; J: TRBJ2-7; V: TRBV6-1; size: -; CDR3: CASSEDGTGYEQYF; DNA: TGTGCCAGCAGTGAAGACGGGACAGGGTACGAGCAGTACTTC
D: -; J: TRBJ2-5; V: TRBV19; size: -; CDR3: CASSKGGGQETQYF; DNA: TGTGCCAGTAGTAAAGGGGGGGGGCAAGAGACCCAGTACTTC
D: TRBD2; J: TRBJ2-1; V: TRBV7-9; size: -; CDR3: CASSSSGTTNLEQFF; DNA: TGTGCCAGCAGCTCCTCCGGGACTACTAATTTGGAGCAGTTCTTC
D: -; J: TRBJ2-3; V: TRBV5-4; size: -; CDR3: CASSLSGGSNTDTQYF; DNA: TGTGCCAGCAGCTTGTCCGGGGGTAGTAACACAGATACGCAGTATTTT
D: TRBD1; J: TRBJ1-2; V: TRBV6-5; size: -; CDR3: CASSSSTGGDYGYTF; DNA: TGTGCCAGCAGTTCATCGACAGGGGGCGACTATGGCTACACCTTC
D: TRBD1; J: TRBJ2-2; V: TRBV6-6; size: -; CDR3: CASSYYRGNTGELFF; DNA: TGTGCCAGCAGTTACTACAGGGGGAACACCGGGGAGCTGTTTTTT
D: -; J: TRBJ2-3; V: TRBV1; size: once; CDR3: CTRLSVDTDTQYF; DNA: TGCACCAGATTAAGCGTAGACACAGATACGCAGTATTTT
D: TRBD1; J: TRBJ1-1; V: TRBV5-6; size: once; CDR3: CASSSDRGRGTEAFF; DNA: TGTGCCAGCAGTTCCGACAGGGGGCGGGGCACTGAAGCTTTCTTT
D: -; J: TRBJ1-1; V: TRBV28; size: once; CDR3: CASSFVRKGGNTEAFF; DNA: TGTGCCAGCAGTTTTGTCAGGAAGGGAGGGAACACTGAAGCTTTCTTT
D: -; J: TRBJ2-1; V: TRBV6-5; size: -; CDR3: CASSLRLFSYNEQFF; DNA: TGTGCCAGCAGTCTCCGACTCTTCTCCTACAATGAGCAGTTCTTC
D: -; J: TRBJ1-1; V: TRBV11-2; size: -; CDR3: CASSRFLGEMNTEAFF; DNA: TGTGCCAGCAGCCGGTTTTTGGGAGAGATGAACACTGAAGCTTTCTTT
D: TRBD1; J: TRBJ1-1; V: TRBV6-5; size: -; CDR3: CASNPTGINTEAFF; DNA: TGTGCCAGCAACCCGACAGGGATTAACACTGAAGCTTTCTTT
D: TRBD1; J: TRBJ1-2; V: TRBV4-1; size: few; CDR3: CASSQVLGTATSPADYGYTF; DNA: TGCGCCAGCAGCCAAGTTTTAGGGACAGCCACTTCACCCGCTGACTATGGCTACACCTTC
D: -; J: TRBJ2-3; V: TRBV11-1; size: -; CDR3: CASSFEGSTDTQYF; DNA: TGTGCCAGCAGCTTTGAGGGAAGCACAGATACGCAGTATTTT